This T cell receptor beta chain appears in the sequencing data of a study of T cell clones after liver transplantation. V shed 3 bases and J shed 10 bases, with 19 bases lying between them. From germline, CDR1 is KGHSH and CDR2 LQKENI. This CDR3 contains 14 residues. The assay was immunoSEQ multiplex PCR, and TCRdb's table has in-frame clones only and misses some. The sample has around 100,000 clones, roughly four fifths seen once. The rearrangement links TRBV18 to TRBJ2-7, with D possibly TRBD1 on 6 matching bases. The sequences come from CD4+ T cells from blood, collected approximately 43 months after liver transplant. The TCR sequence derives from a human patient who received a liver transplant. The graft donor may be the source of some T cells. This CDR3 is CASSPTMDSPTQYF. The DNA of the CDR3 is TGTGCCAGCTCACCGACAATGGACAGCCCAACCCAGTACTTC.